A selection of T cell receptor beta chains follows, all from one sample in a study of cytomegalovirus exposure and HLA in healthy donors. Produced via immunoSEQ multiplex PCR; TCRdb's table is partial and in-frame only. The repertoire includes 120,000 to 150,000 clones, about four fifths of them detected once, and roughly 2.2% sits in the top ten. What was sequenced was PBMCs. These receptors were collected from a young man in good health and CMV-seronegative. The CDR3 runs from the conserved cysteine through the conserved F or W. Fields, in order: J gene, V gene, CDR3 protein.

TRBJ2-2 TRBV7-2 CASSEGGLNTGELFF
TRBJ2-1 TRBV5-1 CASSQNNEQFF
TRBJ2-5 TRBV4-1 CASSQLAGRQETQYF
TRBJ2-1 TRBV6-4 CASSPGTAPFPQFF
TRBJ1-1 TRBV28 CASSLLGDRGYEAFF
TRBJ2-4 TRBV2 CASSGDREEALNIQYF
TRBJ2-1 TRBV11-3 CASSPGQGRGAYNEQFF
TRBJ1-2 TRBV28 CASTNAGTFFYGYTF
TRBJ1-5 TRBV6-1 CASSEAGQGGQPQHF
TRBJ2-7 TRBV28 CASSLATGGSWDEQYF
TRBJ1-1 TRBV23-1 CASIDRGQITEAFF
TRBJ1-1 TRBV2 CASKGARVGEAFF
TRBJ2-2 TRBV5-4 CASSRLGGANTGELFF